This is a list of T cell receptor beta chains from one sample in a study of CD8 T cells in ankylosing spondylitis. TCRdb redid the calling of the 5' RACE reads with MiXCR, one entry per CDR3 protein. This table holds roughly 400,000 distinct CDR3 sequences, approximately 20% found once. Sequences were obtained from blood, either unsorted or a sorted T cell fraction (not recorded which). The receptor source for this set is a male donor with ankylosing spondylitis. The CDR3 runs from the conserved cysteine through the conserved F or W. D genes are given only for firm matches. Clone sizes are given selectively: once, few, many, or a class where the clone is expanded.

DNA: TGTGCCAGCAGCTACCTAATGGGGCTCGAGCAGTACTTC
CDR3: CASSYLMGLEQYF
V: TRBV7-9
D: .
J: TRBJ2-7
size: .

DNA: TGTGCCAGCAGGGAGACAGGGAGCTCCTACGAGCAGTACTTC
CDR3: CASRETGSSYEQYF
V: TRBV6-2/TRBV6-3
D: TRBD1
J: TRBJ2-7
size: .

DNA: TGCGCCAGCAGCTTGAGGAGTGGAGAGACAATTCAAGAGACCCAGTACTTC
CDR3: CASSLRSGETIQETQYF
V: TRBV5-1
D: .
J: TRBJ2-5
size: few

DNA: TGCGCCAGCAGCCCGCGGGACAGGGTGAATGAGCAGTTCTTC
CDR3: CASSPRDRVNEQFF
V: TRBV5-1
D: TRBD1
J: TRBJ2-1
size: .

DNA: TGTGCCACCAGTGATCGGGACAGGGGATCGAATGAGCAGTTCTTC
CDR3: CATSDRDRGSNEQFF
V: TRBV24-1
D: TRBD1
J: TRBJ2-1
size: .

DNA: TGTGCCAGCAGCTTAGGGGCCCACAGGTACACCGTGGAGCTGTTTTTT
CDR3: CASSLGAHRYTVELFF
V: TRBV7-2
D: .
J: TRBJ2-2
size: .

DNA: TGTGCCAGCAGCTTGCAAGGGGGCGCGTTTCAGCCCCAGCATTTT
CDR3: CASSLQGGAFQPQHF
V: TRBV5-5
D: TRBD1
J: TRBJ1-5
size: .

DNA: TGTGCCAGCAGTGCTATACTAGCTGTGCAGTACTTC
CDR3: CASSAILAVQYF
V: TRBV25-1
D: .
J: TRBJ2-7
size: .

DNA: TGTGCCAGCAGGCCAGGACAGAGGATTTCCGAGCAGTACTTC
CDR3: CASRPGQRISEQYF
V: TRBV12-3/TRBV12-4
D: .
J: TRBJ2-7
size: many

DNA: TGCAGTGCTAGAGGAGGACAAAGCTGGAACACTGAAGCTTTCTTT
CDR3: CSARGGQSWNTEAFF
V: TRBV20-1
D: .
J: TRBJ1-1
size: .

DNA: TGCGCCAGCAGCTTCAACCGGGCCTATTACGAGCAGTACTTC
CDR3: CASSFNRAYYEQYF
V: TRBV5-1
D: .
J: TRBJ2-7
size: .

DNA: TGTGCCAGCAGCGTAGTGACGGAGGACGGGGAGCTGTTTTTT
CDR3: CASSVVTEDGELFF
V: TRBV9
D: .
J: TRBJ2-2
size: .

DNA: TGCGCCAGCTTCCAGTGGGAACACACAGATACGCAGTATTTT
CDR3: CASFQWEHTDTQYF
V: TRBV5-1
D: .
J: TRBJ2-3
size: .

DNA: TGTGCCAGCAGCCCAGAGGGGGCGCCCTATGGCTACACCTTC
CDR3: CASSPEGAPYGYTF
V: TRBV7-2
D: TRBD1
J: TRBJ1-2
size: .

DNA: TGCAGTGCAGAGGTCCAGACCGGGCCTTCCTACGAGCAGTACTTC
CDR3: CSAEVQTGPSYEQYF
V: TRBV20-1
D: .
J: TRBJ2-7
size: .

DNA: TGCGCCAGCAGCTTAGCCACCGGGGGGGTTAATGAAAAACTGTTTTTT
CDR3: CASSLATGGVNEKLFF
V: TRBV5-1
D: .
J: TRBJ1-4
size: .